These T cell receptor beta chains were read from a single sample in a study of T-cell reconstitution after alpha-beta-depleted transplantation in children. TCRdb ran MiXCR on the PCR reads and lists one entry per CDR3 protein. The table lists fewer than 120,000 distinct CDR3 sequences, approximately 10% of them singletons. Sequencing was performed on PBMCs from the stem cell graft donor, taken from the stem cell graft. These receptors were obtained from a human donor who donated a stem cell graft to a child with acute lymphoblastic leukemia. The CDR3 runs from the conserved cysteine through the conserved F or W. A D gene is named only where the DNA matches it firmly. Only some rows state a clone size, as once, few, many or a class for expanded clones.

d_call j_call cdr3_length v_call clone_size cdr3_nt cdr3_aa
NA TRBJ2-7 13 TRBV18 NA TGTGCCAGCTCACCACGCGACAGCTACGAGCAGTACTTC CASSPRDSYEQYF
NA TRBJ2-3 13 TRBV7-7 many TGTGCTAGCAGCGCCCTAGGGGCAGATACGCAGTATTTT CASSALGADTQYF
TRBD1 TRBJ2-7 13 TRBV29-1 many TGCAGCGTCATGACAGGGGGCATGGGCGAGCAGTACTTC CSVMTGGMGEQYF
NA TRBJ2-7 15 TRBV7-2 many TGTGCCAGCAGCCCCCGGAGACGGTCAAAGGACGAGCAGTACTTC CASSPRRRSKDEQYF
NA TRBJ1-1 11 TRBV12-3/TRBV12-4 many TGTGCCAGCAGTTTAAGGACTGAAGCTTTCTTT CASSLRTEAFF
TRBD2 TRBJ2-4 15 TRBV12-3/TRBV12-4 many TGTGCCAGCAGTTTATGGGTCTCCGGGGGGAACATTCAGTACTTC CASSLWVSGGNIQYF
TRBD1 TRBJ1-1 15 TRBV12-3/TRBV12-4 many TGTGCCAGCAGAACCGGACAGGGAGAGAACACTGAAGCTTTCTTT CASRTGQGENTEAFF
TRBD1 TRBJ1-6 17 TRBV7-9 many TGTGCCAGCAGCTTGGGGACAGGGGGCGAGTTGAATTCACCCCTCCACTTT CASSLGTGGELNSPLHF
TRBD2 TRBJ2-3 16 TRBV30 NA TGTGCCTGGAGTCCCGGACTAGCGGGGAACACAGATACGCAGTATTTT CAWSPGLAGNTDTQYF
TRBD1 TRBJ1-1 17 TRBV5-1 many TGCGCCAGCAGCCAAAAGACAGGGATGGAACCGGTCACTGAAGCTTTCTTT CASSQKTGMEPVTEAFF
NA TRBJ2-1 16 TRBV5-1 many TGCGCCAGCAGTCGTTTGACAGGAAGCTCCTACAATGAGCAGTTCTTC CASSRLTGSSYNEQFF
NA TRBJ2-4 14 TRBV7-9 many TGTGCCAGCAGCTTAGTCGGGGGAAATGACATTCAGTACTTC CASSLVGGNDIQYF
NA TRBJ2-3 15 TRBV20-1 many TGCAGTGCTATAAAAAGCGTGACCAGCACAGATACGCAGTATTTT CSAIKSVTSTDTQYF